This is a list of T cell receptor beta chains from one sample in a study of blood T cell repertoires in COVID-19. This table comes from immunoSEQ multiplex PCR, and its TCRdb copy is limited to in-frame clones, with some not included. The repertoire holds under 250,000 clones, with less than 90% as singletons. Sequencing was carried out using peripheral blood. The source of these receptors is a woman in her seventies with active or convalescent COVID-19. The CDR3 runs from the conserved cysteine through the conserved F or W. D genes are given only for firm matches. Part of the rows lack a size; the others show once, few, many or a class for expanded clones.

TRBD1	TRBJ2-7	.	TRBV28	CASRLGQGGYHEQYF	TGTGCCAGCAGACTAGGACAGGGAGGATACCACGAGCAGTACTTC
.	TRBJ2-7	.	TRBV5-4	CASSLAAGAGEQYF	TGTGCCAGCAGCTTGGCCGCAGGGGCTGGCGAGCAGTACTTC
.	TRBJ1-2	.	TRBV5-1	CASSSQGREGYTF	TGCGCCAGCAGCTCGCAGGGGAGAGAAGGCTACACCTTC
TRBD2	TRBJ2-5	.	TRBV7-2	CASSLALSGGGTQYF	TGTGCCAGCAGCTTAGCGCTCAGCGGGGGGGGGACCCAGTACTTC
TRBD2	TRBJ2-3	.	TRBV24-1	CATSDPGLAGAADTQYF	TGTGCCACCAGTGACCCGGGACTAGCGGGAGCGGCAGATACGCAGTATTTT
TRBD2	TRBJ2-3	once	TRBV7-9	CASSPAGISTDTQYF	TGTGCCAGCAGCCCAGCGGGGATCTCCACAGATACGCAGTATTTT
.	TRBJ1-6	.	TRBV27	CASSAHRDNSPLHF	TGTGCCAGCAGTGCCCACAGGGATAATTCACCCCTCCACTTT
.	TRBJ2-7	.	TRBV2	CASSEGSPLEQYF	TGTGCCAGCAGTGAGGGCAGTCCGTTGGAGCAGTACTTC
TRBD2	TRBJ2-5	.	TRBV4-2	CASSRAGGMQETQYF	TGTGCCAGCAGCCGAGCGGGGGGGATGCAAGAGACCCAGTACTTC
.	TRBJ2-5	.	TRBV11-2	CASSLSWQGSLQETQYF	TGTGCCAGCAGCTTAAGTTGGCAGGGAAGCCTCCAAGAGACCCAGTACTTC
.	TRBJ2-3	.	TRBV5-1	CASSLVGGPHTTDTQYF	TGCGCCAGCAGCTTGGTCGGGGGGCCCCACACGACAGATACGCAGTATTTT
.	TRBJ1-4	once	TRBV7-2	CASSLAPGVGEKLFF	TGTGCCAGCAGCTTAGCCCCGGGGGTAGGTGAAAAACTGTTTTTT
.	TRBJ2-6	once	TRBV6-6	CASSQGNSGANVLTF	TGTGCCAGCAGCCAGGGTAACTCTGGGGCCAACGTCCTGACTTTC
.	TRBJ2-1	few	TRBV7-6	CASSLGAGAFVNEQFF	TGTGCCAGCAGCTTAGGAGCAGGGGCTTTCGTCAATGAGCAGTTCTTC
.	TRBJ1-2	.	TRBV6-2/TRBV6-3	CASSYLVALPGSYGYTF	TGTGCCAGCAGTTACTTGGTGGCCTTGCCCGGGAGCTATGGCTACACCTTC
TRBD1	TRBJ1-4	.	TRBV7-9	CASSSYDRGTGEKLFF	TGTGCCAGCAGCTCTTACGACAGGGGGACGGGTGAAAAACTGTTTTTT
.	TRBJ1-5	.	TRBV19	CAASADSNQPQHF	TGTGCCGCATCGGCGGATAGCAATCAGCCCCAGCATTTT
.	TRBJ2-7	.	TRBV5-4	CASSSDPGSDEQYF	TGTGCCAGCAGCTCAGACCCGGGGTCGGACGAGCAGTACTTC
TRBD2	TRBJ2-1	.	TRBV30	CAWCHPTSGRANEQFF	TGTGCCTGGTGCCATCCTACTAGCGGGAGGGCCAATGAGCAGTTCTTC
.	TRBJ2-3	.	TRBV30	CACVRGVTVYRSADTQYF	TGTGCCTGCGTCAGGGGGGTAACGGTTTACCGCTCCGCAGATACGCAGTATTTT
.	TRBJ1-4	.	TRBV6-2/TRBV6-3	CASSFHRDGGEKLFF	TGTGCCAGCAGTTTTCACAGGGATGGCGGAGAAAAACTGTTTTTT
.	TRBJ1-5	.	TRBV18	CASSPFHRETGQPQHF	TGTGCCAGCTCACCTTTTCACAGGGAGACCGGTCAGCCCCAGCATTTT
.	TRBJ1-2	.	TRBV2	CASGEGTTNYGYTF	TGTGCCAGCGGGGAGGGGACAACTAACTATGGCTACACCTTC
.	TRBJ2-5	.	TRBV5-1	CASSASLVLETQYF	TGCGCCAGCAGTGCTAGTCTCGTTTTAGAGACCCAGTACTTC
TRBD1	TRBJ1-1	few	TRBV4-1	CASSPGQGALSTEAFF	TGCGCCAGCAGCCCAGGACAGGGGGCTCTAAGCACTGAAGCTTTCTTT
TRBD2	TRBJ2-7	.	TRBV5-5	CASSNSGGGIEQYF	TGTGCCAGCAGCAATTCGGGAGGGGGGATCGAGCAGTACTTC
.	TRBJ2-7	.	TRBV30	CAWGAGTRLRQYF	TGTGCCTGGGGGGCGGGCACCCGGCTACGGCAGTACTTC
.	TRBJ2-7	.	TRBV29-1	CSVEPGGGEQYF	TGCAGCGTGGAGCCGGGGGGCGGCGAGCAGTACTTC
TRBD2	TRBJ2-1	.	TRBV2	CASSETSGTQFF	TGTGCCAGCAGTGAAACTAGCGGGACGCAGTTCTTC
.	TRBJ1-5	few	TRBV5-1	CASSPEGGGNQPQHF	TGCGCCAGCAGCCCTGAAGGGGGGGGGAATCAGCCCCAGCATTTT
TRBD1	TRBJ2-3	.	TRBV5-1	CASSWTGSDTDTQYF	TGCGCCAGCAGCTGGACAGGGTCGGACACAGATACGCAGTATTTT
TRBD1	TRBJ1-1	.	TRBV10-2	CASSADRGLTEAFF	TGCGCCAGCAGTGCGGACAGGGGGCTGACTGAAGCTTTCTTT
TRBD1	TRBJ1-1	.	TRBV6-5	CASSLQGADTEAFF	TGTGCCAGCAGTTTACAGGGGGCCGACACTGAAGCTTTCTTT
TRBD1	TRBJ1-1	.	TRBV5-1	CASSLGTGGWGTEAFF	TGCGCCAGCAGCTTGGGGACAGGGGGCTGGGGGACTGAAGCTTTCTTT
.	TRBJ2-3	.	TRBV10-3	CAISAVFTDTQYF	TGTGCCATCAGTGCCGTCTTCACAGATACGCAGTATTTT
TRBD2	TRBJ2-1	.	TRBV4-3	CASSQDPLGGVINEQFF	TGCGCCAGCAGCCAAGATCCCCTGGGGGGGGTGATCAATGAGCAGTTCTTC
.	TRBJ2-1	.	TRBV18	CASSPVPSADHEQFF	TGTGCCAGCTCACCTGTACCTAGCGCAGACCATGAGCAGTTCTTC
.	TRBJ2-5	.	TRBV6-5	CASSFLYQETQYF	TGTGCCAGCAGTTTCCTGTACCAAGAGACCCAGTACTTC
.	TRBJ1-2	.	TRBV6-1	CASSEKDRYGYTF	TGTGCCAGCAGTGAAAAGGACAGATATGGCTACACCTTC
TRBD1	TRBJ2-1	.	TRBV11-3	CASSAWTGVGDNEQFF	TGTGCCAGCAGCGCCTGGACAGGTGTTGGGGACAATGAGCAGTTCTTC
TRBD1	TRBJ2-7	once	TRBV28	CASSPGTVIYEQYF	TGTGCCAGCAGCCCCGGGACAGTAATCTACGAGCAGTACTTC
.	TRBJ1-4	.	TRBV6-5	CASSSSLGTNEKLFF	TGTGCCAGCAGCTCATCCCTAGGAACTAATGAAAAACTGTTTTTT
TRBD1	TRBJ2-7	once	TRBV5-4	CASSHRDRGSYEQYF	TGTGCCAGCAGCCACCGGGACAGGGGATCCTACGAGCAGTACTTC
.	TRBJ2-7	.	TRBV18	CASSTTGTYEQYF	TGTGCCAGCTCAACGACAGGTACCTACGAGCAGTACTTC
.	TRBJ1-1	.	TRBV2	CASIGPGETEAFF	TGTGCCAGCATAGGTCCCGGAGAAACTGAAGCTTTCTTT
TRBD1	TRBJ1-2	.	TRBV29-1	CSVRQGYGYTF	TGCAGCGTCCGACAGGGGTATGGCTACACCTTC
TRBD2	TRBJ2-1	.	TRBV7-2	CASSLWGGSSYNEQFF	TGTGCCAGCAGCTTATGGGGGGGGAGCTCCTACAATGAGCAGTTCTTC
.	TRBJ2-7	.	TRBV19	CASSQLQGPYEQYF	TGTGCCAGTAGCCAACTACAGGGCCCCTACGAGCAGTACTTC
.	TRBJ1-1	few	TRBV19	CASRWEATEAFF	TGTGCCAGTAGATGGGAGGCCACTGAAGCTTTCTTT
.	TRBJ1-1	.	TRBV11-3	CASSLDTNTEAFF	TGTGCCAGCAGCCTCGACACGAACACTGAAGCTTTCTTT
TRBD1	TRBJ1-4	once	TRBV28	CASRQGAIMANEKLFF	TGTGCCAGCCGACAGGGGGCAATTATGGCTAATGAAAAACTGTTTTTT
.	TRBJ1-2	few	TRBV6-1	CASSEGSTIYGYTF	TGTGCCAGCAGTGAAGGGTCCACAATCTATGGCTACACCTTC
TRBD1	TRBJ1-2	.	TRBV6-5	CASSPQGAGYGYTF	TGTGCCAGCAGTCCACAGGGGGCTGGCTATGGCTACACCTTC
.	TRBJ1-2	.	TRBV20-1	CSGGGRGYTF	TGCAGTGGGGGGGGGCGGGGCTACACCTTC
TRBD1	TRBJ2-7	.	TRBV12-3/TRBV12-4	CASSLEGTGEQYF	TGTGCCAGCAGTTTGGAGGGGACAGGGGAGCAGTACTTC
.	TRBJ1-1	.	TRBV27	CASSPNFGSYTEAFF	TGTGCCAGCAGTCCCAATTTCGGGTCTTACACTGAAGCTTTCTTT
TRBD1	TRBJ1-4	.	TRBV5-1	CASRGQGNEKLFF	TGCGCCAGCAGGGGACAGGGTAATGAAAAACTGTTTTTT
TRBD1	TRBJ1-2	.	TRBV10-3	CATLGPGQGNYGYTF	TGTGCCACCCTTGGACCGGGACAGGGCAACTATGGCTACACCTTC
TRBD1	TRBJ2-7	.	TRBV2	CASRVNRGPYEQYF	TGTGCCAGCAGAGTAAACAGGGGGCCCTACGAGCAGTACTTC